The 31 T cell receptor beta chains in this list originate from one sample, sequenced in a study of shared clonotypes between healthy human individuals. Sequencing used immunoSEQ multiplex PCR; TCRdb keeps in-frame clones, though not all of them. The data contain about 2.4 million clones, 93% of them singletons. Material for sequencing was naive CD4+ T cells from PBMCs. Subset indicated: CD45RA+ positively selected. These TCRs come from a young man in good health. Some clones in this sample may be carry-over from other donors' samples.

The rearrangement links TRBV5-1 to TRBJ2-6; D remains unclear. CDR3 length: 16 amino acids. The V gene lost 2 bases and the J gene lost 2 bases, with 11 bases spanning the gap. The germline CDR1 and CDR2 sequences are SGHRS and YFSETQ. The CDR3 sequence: CASSLWQLAGANVLTF. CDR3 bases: TGCGCCAGCAGCTTATGGCAGTTGGCTGGGGCCAACGTCCTGACTTTC.

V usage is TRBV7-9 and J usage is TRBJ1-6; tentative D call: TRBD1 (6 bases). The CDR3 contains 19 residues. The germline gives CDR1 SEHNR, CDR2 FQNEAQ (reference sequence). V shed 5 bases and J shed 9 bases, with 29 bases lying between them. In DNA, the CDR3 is TGTGCCAGCAGCCAACTTCTTGTCGGGTCGTGGGGGGCGATTTCACCCCTCCACTTT. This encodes CASSQLLVGSWGAISPLHF.

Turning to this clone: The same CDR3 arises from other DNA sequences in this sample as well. The CDR3 loop reads CASSPGGSYNEQFF. The CDR3 nucleotides are TGTGCCAGCAGCCCGGGGGGAAGCTACAATGAGCAGTTCTTC. V and J are TRBV7-3 and TRBJ2-1; 7 bases are a match to TRBD2. The CDR3 runs to 14 residues. Germline CDR1 is SGHTA and CDR2 is FQGTGA. V was clipped by 5 bases and J by 3 bases; unmatched bases: 4.

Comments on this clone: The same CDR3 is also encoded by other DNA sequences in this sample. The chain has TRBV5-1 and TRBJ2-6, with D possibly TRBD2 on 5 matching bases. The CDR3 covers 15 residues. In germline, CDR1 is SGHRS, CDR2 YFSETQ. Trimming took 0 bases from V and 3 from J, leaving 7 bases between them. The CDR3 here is CASSLEAGGANVLTF. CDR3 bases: TGCGCCAGCAGCTTGGAGGCGGGTGGGGCCAACGTCCTGACTTTC.

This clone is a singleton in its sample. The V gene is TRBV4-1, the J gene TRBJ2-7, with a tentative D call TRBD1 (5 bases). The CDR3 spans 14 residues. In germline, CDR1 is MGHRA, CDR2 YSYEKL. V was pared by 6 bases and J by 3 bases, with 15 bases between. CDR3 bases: TGCGCCAGCAGTCCCGACAGACCGAGCTACGAGCAGTACTTC. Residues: CASSPDRPSYEQYF.

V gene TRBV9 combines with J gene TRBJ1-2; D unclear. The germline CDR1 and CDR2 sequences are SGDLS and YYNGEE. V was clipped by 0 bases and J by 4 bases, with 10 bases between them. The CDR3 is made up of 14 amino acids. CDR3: CASSVAEVSYGYTF. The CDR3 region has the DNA TGTGCCAGCAGCGTAGCGGAGGTGAGCTATGGCTACACCTTC.

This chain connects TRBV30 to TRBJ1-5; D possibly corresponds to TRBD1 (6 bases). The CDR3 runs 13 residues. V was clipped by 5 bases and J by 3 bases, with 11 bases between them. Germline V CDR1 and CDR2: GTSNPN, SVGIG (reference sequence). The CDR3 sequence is CAWDQGINQPQHF. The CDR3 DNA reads TGTGCCTGGGATCAGGGGATCAATCAGCCCCAGCATTTT.

The CDR3 reads CASSLRSTKREGRRDEQFF. The CDR3 coding sequence is TGTGCCAGCAGCTTGAGGTCAACCAAACGGGAGGGCCGGCGTGATGAGCAGTTCTTC. J is TRBJ2-1 and V is TRBV7-9; 8 bases fit TRBD2. The V and J ends lost 3 bases and 8 bases, in that order; junction bases with no gene match: 21. The CDR3 sequence is 19 residues long. Germline V gives CDR1 SEHNR, CDR2 FQNEAQ (reference sequence). Full variable domain (outside the CDR3, taken from reference TRBV7-9 and TRBJ2-1): DTGVSQNPRHKITKRGQNVTFRCDPISEHNRLYWYRQTLGQGPEFLTYFQNEAQLEKSRLLSDRFSAERPKGSFSTLEIQRTEQGDSAMYLCASSLRSTKREGRRDEQFFGPGTRLTVL.

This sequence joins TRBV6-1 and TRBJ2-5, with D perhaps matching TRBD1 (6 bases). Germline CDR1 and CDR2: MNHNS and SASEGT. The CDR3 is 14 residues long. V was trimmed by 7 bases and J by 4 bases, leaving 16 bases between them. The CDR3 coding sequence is TGTGCCAGCACAGGGGACCCGTTTCGAGAGACCCAGTACTTC. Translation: CASTGDPFRETQYF.

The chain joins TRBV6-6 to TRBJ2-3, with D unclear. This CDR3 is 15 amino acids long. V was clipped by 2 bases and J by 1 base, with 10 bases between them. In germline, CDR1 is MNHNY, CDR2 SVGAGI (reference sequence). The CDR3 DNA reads TGTGCCAGCAGTTACCCTCAGGTTGGCACAGATACGCAGTATTTT. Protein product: CASSYPQVGTDTQYF.

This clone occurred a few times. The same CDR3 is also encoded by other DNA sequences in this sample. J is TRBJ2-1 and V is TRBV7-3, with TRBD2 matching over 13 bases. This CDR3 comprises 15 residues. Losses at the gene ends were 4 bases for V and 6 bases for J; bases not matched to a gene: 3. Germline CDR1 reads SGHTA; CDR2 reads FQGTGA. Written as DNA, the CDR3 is TGTGCCAGCAGCTCCGGACTAGCGGGAGTCAATGAGCAGTTCTTC. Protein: CASSSGLAGVNEQFF.

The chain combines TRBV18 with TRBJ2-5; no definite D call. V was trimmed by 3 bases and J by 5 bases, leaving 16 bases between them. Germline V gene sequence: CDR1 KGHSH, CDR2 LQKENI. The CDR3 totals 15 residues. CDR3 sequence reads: CASSPQNWNGETQYF. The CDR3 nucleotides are TGTGCCAGCTCACCCCAAAATTGGAACGGGGAGACCCAGTACTTC.

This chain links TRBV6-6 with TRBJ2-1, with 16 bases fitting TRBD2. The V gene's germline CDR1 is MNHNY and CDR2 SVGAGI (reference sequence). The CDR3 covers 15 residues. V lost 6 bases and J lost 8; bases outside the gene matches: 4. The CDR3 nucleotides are TGTGCCAGCAGATCCGGGACTAGCGGGAGGGATGAGCAGTTCTTC. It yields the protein CASRSGTSGRDEQFF.

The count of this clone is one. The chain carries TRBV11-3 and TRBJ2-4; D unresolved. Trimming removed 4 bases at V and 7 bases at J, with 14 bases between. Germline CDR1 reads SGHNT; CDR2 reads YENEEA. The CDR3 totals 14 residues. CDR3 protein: CASSSDTNRNIQYF. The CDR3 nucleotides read TGTGCCAGCAGCTCTGACACAAATAGGAACATTCAGTACTTC.

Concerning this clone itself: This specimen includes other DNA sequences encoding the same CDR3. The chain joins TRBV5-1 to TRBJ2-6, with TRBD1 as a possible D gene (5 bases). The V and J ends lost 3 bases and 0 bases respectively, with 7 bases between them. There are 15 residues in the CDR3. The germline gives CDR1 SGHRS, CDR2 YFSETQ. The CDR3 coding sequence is TGCGCCAGCAGCTCTCAGGGCTCTGGGGCCAACGTCCTGACTTTC. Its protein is CASSSQGSGANVLTF.

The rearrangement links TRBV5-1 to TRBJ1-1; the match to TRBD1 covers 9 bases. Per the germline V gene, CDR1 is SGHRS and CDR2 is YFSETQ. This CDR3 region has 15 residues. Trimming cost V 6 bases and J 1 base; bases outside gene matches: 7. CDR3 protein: CASKFGQGSNTEAFF. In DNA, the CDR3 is TGCGCCAGCAAATTTGGACAGGGGTCGAACACTGAAGCTTTCTTT.

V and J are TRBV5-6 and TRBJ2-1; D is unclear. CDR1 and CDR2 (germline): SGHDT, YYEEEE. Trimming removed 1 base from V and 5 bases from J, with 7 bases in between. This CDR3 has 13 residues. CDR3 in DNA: TGTGCCAGCAGCTTGACAAGAAACAATGAGCAGTTCTTC. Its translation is CASSLTRNNEQFF.

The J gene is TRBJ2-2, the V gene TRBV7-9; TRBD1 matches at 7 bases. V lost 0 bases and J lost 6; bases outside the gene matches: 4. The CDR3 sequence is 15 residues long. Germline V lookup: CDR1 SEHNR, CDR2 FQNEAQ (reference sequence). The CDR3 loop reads CASSLAPRGSGELFF. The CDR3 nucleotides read TGTGCCAGCAGCTTAGCGCCCAGGGGGTCCGGGGAGCTGTTTTTT. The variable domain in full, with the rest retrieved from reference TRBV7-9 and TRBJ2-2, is DTGVSQNPRHKITKRGQNVTFRCDPISEHNRLYWYRQTLGQGPEFLTYFQNEAQLEKSRLLSDRFSAERPKGSFSTLEIQRTEQGDSAMYLCASSLAPRGSGELFFGEGSRLTVL.

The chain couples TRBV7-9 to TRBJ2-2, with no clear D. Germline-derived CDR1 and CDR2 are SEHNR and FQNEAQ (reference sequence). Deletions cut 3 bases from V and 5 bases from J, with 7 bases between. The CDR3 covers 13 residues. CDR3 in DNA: TGTGCCAGCAGCTTTTTTCAAACCGGGGAGCTGTTTTTT. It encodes CASSFFQTGELFF.

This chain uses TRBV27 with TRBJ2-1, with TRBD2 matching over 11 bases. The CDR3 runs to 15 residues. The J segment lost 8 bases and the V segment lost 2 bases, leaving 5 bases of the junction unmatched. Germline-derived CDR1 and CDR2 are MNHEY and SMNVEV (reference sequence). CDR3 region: CASSLVAGGPYEQFF. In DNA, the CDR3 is TGTGCCAGCAGTTTAGTAGCGGGAGGGCCCTATGAGCAGTTCTTC.

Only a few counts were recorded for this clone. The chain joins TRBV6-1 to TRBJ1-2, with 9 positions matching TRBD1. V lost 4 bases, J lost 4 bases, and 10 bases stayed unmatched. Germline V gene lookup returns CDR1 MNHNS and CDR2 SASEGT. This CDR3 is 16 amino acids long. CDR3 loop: CASSGGWTGAAYGYTF. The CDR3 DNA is TGTGCCAGCAGTGGGGGCTGGACAGGGGCAGCCTATGGCTACACCTTC.

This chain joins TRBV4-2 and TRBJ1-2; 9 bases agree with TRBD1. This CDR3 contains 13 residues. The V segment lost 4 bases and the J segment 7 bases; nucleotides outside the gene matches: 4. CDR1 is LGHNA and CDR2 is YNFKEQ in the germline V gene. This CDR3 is CASSLGQGLGYTF. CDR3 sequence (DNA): TGTGCCAGCAGCCTGGGACAGGGTCTTGGCTACACCTTC.

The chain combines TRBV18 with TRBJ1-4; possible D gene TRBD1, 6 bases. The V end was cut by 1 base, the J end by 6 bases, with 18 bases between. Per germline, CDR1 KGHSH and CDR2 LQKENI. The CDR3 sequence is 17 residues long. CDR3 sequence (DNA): TGTGCCAGCTCACCACAACAGGGAAGGAGGGACGATGAAAAACTGTTTTTT. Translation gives CASSPQQGRRDDEKLFF. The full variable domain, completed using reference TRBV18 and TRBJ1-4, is NAGVMQNPRHLVRRRGQEARLRCSPMKGHSHVYWYRQLPEEGLKFMVYLQKENIIDESGMPKERFSAEFPKEGPSILRIQQVVRGDSAAYFCASSPQQGRRDDEKLFFGSGTQLSVL.

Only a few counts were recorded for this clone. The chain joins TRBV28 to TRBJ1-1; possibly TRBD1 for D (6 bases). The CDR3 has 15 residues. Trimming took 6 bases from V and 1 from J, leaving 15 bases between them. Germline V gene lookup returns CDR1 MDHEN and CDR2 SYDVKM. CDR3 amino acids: CASRWWGARNTEAFF. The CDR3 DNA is TGTGCCAGCAGGTGGTGGGGGGCGAGGAACACTGAAGCTTTCTTT.

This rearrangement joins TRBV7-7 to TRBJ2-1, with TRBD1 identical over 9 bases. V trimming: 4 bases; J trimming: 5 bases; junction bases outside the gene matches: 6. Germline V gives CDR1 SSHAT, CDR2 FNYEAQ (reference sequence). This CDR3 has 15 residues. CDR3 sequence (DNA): TGTGCCAGCAGCTGGGGACAGGGTAGGAACAATGAGCAGTTCTTC. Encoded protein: CASSWGQGRNNEQFF.

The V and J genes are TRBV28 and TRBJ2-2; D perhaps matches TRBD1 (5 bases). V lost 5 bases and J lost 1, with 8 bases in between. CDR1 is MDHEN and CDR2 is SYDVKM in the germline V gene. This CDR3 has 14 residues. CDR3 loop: CASSQTVNTGELFF. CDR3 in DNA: TGTGCCAGCAGTCAGACAGTGAACACCGGGGAGCTGTTTTTT.

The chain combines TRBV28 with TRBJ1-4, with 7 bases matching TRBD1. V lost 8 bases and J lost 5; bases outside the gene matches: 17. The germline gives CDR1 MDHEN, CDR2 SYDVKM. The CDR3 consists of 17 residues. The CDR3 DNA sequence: TGTGCCAGCCTTTACCTCGACGGGACAGTCCGAAATGAAAAACTGTTTTTT. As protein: CASLYLDGTVRNEKLFF. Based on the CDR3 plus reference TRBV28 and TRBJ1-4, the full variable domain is DVKVTQSSRYLVKRTGEKVFLECVQDMDHENMFWYRQDPGLGLRLIYFSYDVKMKEKGDIPEGYSVSREKKERFSLILESASTNQTSMYLCASLYLDGTVRNEKLFFGSGTQLSVL.

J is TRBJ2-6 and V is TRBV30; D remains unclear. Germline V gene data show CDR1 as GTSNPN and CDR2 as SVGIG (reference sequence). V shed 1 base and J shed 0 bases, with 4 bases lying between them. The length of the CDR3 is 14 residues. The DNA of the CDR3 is TGTGCCTGGAGTGATAACTCTGGGGCCAACGTCCTGACTTTC. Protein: CAWSDNSGANVLTF.

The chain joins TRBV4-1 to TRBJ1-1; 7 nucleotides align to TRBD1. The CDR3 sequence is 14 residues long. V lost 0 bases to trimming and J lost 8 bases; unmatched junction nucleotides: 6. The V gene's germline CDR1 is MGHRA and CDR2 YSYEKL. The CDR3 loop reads CASSQERGREEAFF. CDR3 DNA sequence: TGCGCCAGCAGCCAAGAGAGGGGGCGTGAAGAAGCTTTCTTT.

CDR3 nucleotide sequence: TGCGCCAGCAGCCAAGATCTCAGCAGGGACGAGCAGTACTTC. Amino acids: CASSQDLSRDEQYF. The genes are TRBV4-1 and TRBJ2-7; possibly TRBD1 for D (5 bases). Trimming stripped 0 bases from V and 5 bases from J, with 11 bases between. Germline values: CDR1 MGHRA, CDR2 YSYEKL. This CDR3 is built from 14 residues.

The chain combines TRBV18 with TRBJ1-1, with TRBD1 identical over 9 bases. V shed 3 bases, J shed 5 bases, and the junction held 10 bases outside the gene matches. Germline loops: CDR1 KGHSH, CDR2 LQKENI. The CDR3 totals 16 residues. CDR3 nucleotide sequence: TGTGCCAGCTCACCGGGTCTACAGGGGGCGGGGACTGAAGCTTTCTTT. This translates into CASSPGLQGAGTEAFF.